Presented here are 32 T cell receptor beta chains from one specimen sequenced in a study of monozygotic twins with inflammatory bowel disease. TCRdb reprocessed the 5' RACE reads, with one entry per CDR3 protein and no DNA. In all, the sample yields about 200,000 distinct CDR3 sequences. Sequenced material: blood. These receptors were obtained from a human donor with ulcerative colitis or Crohn's disease, or a healthy co-twin of an affected twin (not recorded which).

The rearrangement links TRBV7-2 to TRBJ2-5; the TCRdb call, TRBD1, lacks DNA for checking. The CDR3 covers 15 residues. Germline V gene sequence: CDR1 SGHTA, CDR2 FQGNSA. This CDR3 reads CASRSAGAGGETQYF.

CDR3 amino acids: CASSKARGDTGELFF. The genes are TRBV3-1 and TRBJ2-2; the TRBD2 assignment by TCRdb is unverifiable without DNA. CDR3 size: 15 residues. The V gene's germline CDR1 is LGHDT and CDR2 YNNKEL (reference sequence).

V gene TRBV11-2 combines with J gene TRBJ2-7. This CDR3 has 12 amino acids. Germline assignment: CDR1 SGHAT and CDR2 FQNNGV. CDR3 sequence: CASSLASYEQYF. Using reference TRBV11-2 and TRBJ2-7 for the parts outside the CDR3, the full variable domain is EAGVAQSPRYKIIEKRQSVAFWCNPISGHATLYWYQQILGQGPKLLIQFQNNGVVDDSQLPKDRFSAERLKGVDSTLKIQPAKLEDSAVYLCASSLASYEQYFGPGTRLTVT.

The chain recombines TRBV3-1 with TRBJ2-1; checking the TCRdb D call of TRBD2 is not possible without DNA. Germline CDR1 reads LGHDT; CDR2 reads YNNKEL (reference sequence). The CDR3 loop spans 16 amino acids. The CDR3 loop reads CASSQEGPTLPNEQFF.

The chain employs TRBV18 and TRBJ2-1. The germline V gene has CDR1 KGHSH and CDR2 LQKENI. CDR3 length: 11 amino acids. This chain's CDR3 is CASSPDREQFF.

This chain connects TRBV9 to TRBJ2-1. CDR1 is SGDLS, CDR2 YYNGEE, per germline. CDR3 length equals 15 residues. The CDR3 here is CASTLREGPYNEQFF.

The chain couples TRBV19 to TRBJ2-5; as DNA is missing, the TRBD2 call by TCRdb cannot be tested. This CDR3 region has 14 residues. Germline V lookup: CDR1 LNHDA, CDR2 SQIVND (reference sequence). CDR3 residues: CASSIALGGETQYF.

The rearrangement uses TRBV20-1 and TRBJ2-3; TCRdb returns TRBD2, unconfirmable since there is no DNA. Germline values: CDR1 DFQATT, CDR2 SNEGSKA (reference sequence). The CDR3 covers 15 residues. The chain's CDR3 is CSAIQAETSTDTQYF.

V gene TRBV5-1 combines with J gene TRBJ1-4; TCRdb calls TRBD1, which cannot be checked without DNA. The CDR3 runs to 15 residues. The germline V gene encodes CDR1 SGHRS and CDR2 YFSETQ. CDR3 amino acids: CASSFTGTTHEKLFF.

The rearrangement joins TRBV18 to TRBJ2-5; the D gene TCRdb calls, TRBD1, cannot be checked with no DNA. Per germline, CDR1 KGHSH and CDR2 LQKENI. The CDR3 consists of 16 residues. The CDR3 region is CASSRSPAQSGETQYF.

The J gene is TRBJ1-6, the V gene TRBV5-4; TCRdb reports TRBD1, a call that lacks DNA to check it against. The germline gives CDR1 SGHNT, CDR2 YYREEE (reference sequence). The CDR3 sequence is 16 residues long. The CDR3 spells CASSLAGGLENSPLHF.

The rearrangement links TRBV29-1 to TRBJ2-1; TCRdb outputs TRBD1, but without DNA this stays unchecked. The germline V gene has CDR1 SQVTM and CDR2 ANQGSEA. CDR3 length equals 16 residues. This CDR3 reads CSVESVAPHSYNEQFF.

The rearrangement links TRBV20-1 to TRBJ2-1; TCRdb outputs TRBD1, but without DNA this stays unchecked. The CDR3 runs 17 residues. Germline CDR1 reads DFQATT; CDR2 reads SNEGSKA (reference sequence). The CDR3: CSARDLLAGVTYNEQFF.

This chain joins TRBV12-3 or TRBV12-4 and TRBJ2-3; TCRdb's D gene call, TRBD1, goes unchecked for lack of DNA. CDR3 size: 16 residues. The CDR3 spells CASSAGTGGAGDTQYF.

The chain couples TRBV20-1 to TRBJ2-5; TCRdb calls TRBD2, which cannot be checked without DNA. Germline lookup yields CDR1 DFQATT and CDR2 SNEGSKA (reference sequence). The CDR3 is made up of 15 amino acids. CDR3 loop: CSASQSGGLQETQYF.

The chain combines TRBV30 with TRBJ1-5. This CDR3 comprises 12 residues. Germline V gives CDR1 GTSNPN, CDR2 SVGIG (reference sequence). The CDR3 sequence is CAWSGAGGNQHF.

The chain recombines TRBV7-9 with TRBJ2-7; TCRdb gives TRBD1 as the D gene, but with no DNA this cannot be confirmed. Germline CDR1 reads SEHNR; CDR2 reads FQNEAQ (reference sequence). The CDR3 is 14 amino acids. Here the CDR3 reads CASSLSTPPAEQYF.

The V call is TRBV5-1, the J call TRBJ1-1. The CDR3 contains 14 residues. The germline V gene encodes CDR1 SGHRS and CDR2 YFSETQ. This CDR3 reads CASSLAGTNTEAFF. Supplemented by reference TRBV5-1 and TRBJ1-1, the full variable domain reads KAGVTQTPRYLIKTRGQQVTLSCSPISGHRSVSWYQQTPGQGLQFLFEYFSETQRNKGNFPGRFSGRQFSNSRSEMNVSTLELGDSALYLCASSLAGTNTEAFFGQGTRLTVV.

The chain has TRBV29-1 and TRBJ2-1; the TCRdb call, TRBD1, lacks DNA for checking. The V gene's germline CDR1 is SQVTM and CDR2 ANQGSEA. This CDR3 has 14 amino acids. The CDR3 here is CSVSGPHPEKGQFF.

The V and J genes are TRBV4-2 and TRBJ1-2. Per the germline V gene, CDR1 is LGHNA and CDR2 is YNFKEQ. The CDR3 sequence is 15 residues long. The CDR3 loop is CASSQGRDLTLGYTF.

This rearrangement joins TRBV11-2 to TRBJ2-2; TCRdb gives TRBD2 as the D gene, but with no DNA this cannot be confirmed. The germline gives CDR1 SGHAT, CDR2 FQNNGV. The CDR3 is 16 residues long. The CDR3: CASSLDGSGTHGELFF. Full variable domain (outside the CDR3, taken from reference TRBV11-2 and TRBJ2-2): EAGVAQSPRYKIIEKRQSVAFWCNPISGHATLYWYQQILGQGPKLLIQFQNNGVVDDSQLPKDRFSAERLKGVDSTLKIQPAKLEDSAVYLCASSLDGSGTHGELFFGEGSRLTVL.

The gene calls are TRBV28 and TRBJ2-1. The CDR3 covers 13 residues. Germline CDR1 and CDR2: MDHEN and SYDVKM. CDR3 protein: CASRQLTYNEQFF.

This sequence joins TRBV29-1 and TRBJ2-5; the TCRdb call, TRBD2, lacks DNA for checking. The CDR3 runs to 15 residues. The germline V gene has CDR1 SQVTM and CDR2 ANQGSEA. This chain's CDR3 is CSVGKGSGGQETQYF.

The rearrangement links TRBV5-4 to TRBJ1-2; TCRdb's D call of TRBD1 is untestable without DNA. Looked up from germline, CDR1 is SGHNT and CDR2 is YYREEE (reference sequence). This CDR3 contains 15 residues. The CDR3 is CASSLDPVSPHDYTF.

The CDR3 loop is CASSLEGAVIETQYF. The gene calls are TRBV7-2 and TRBJ2-5; TCRdb outputs TRBD1, but without DNA this stays unchecked. The CDR3 spans 15 residues. Germline values: CDR1 SGHTA, CDR2 FQGNSA.

V gene TRBV4-1 combines with J gene TRBJ1-1; checking the TCRdb D call of TRBD1 is not possible without DNA. This CDR3 is 14 amino acids long. Per the germline V gene, CDR1 is MGHRA and CDR2 is YSYEKL. The CDR3 is CASSRNRGDTEAFF.

V and J are TRBV9 and TRBJ1-1; TCRdb picks TRBD1, but there is no DNA to check that call. This CDR3 comprises 15 residues. CDR1 and CDR2 from the germline V gene are SGDLS and YYNGEE. CDR3 sequence reads: CASSVGTGGPTEAFF.

V is TRBV7-2 and J is TRBJ2-3; no DNA is available, so the TRBD1 call from TCRdb remains unchecked. The germline V gene has CDR1 SGHTA and CDR2 FQGNSA. The CDR3 extends over 15 amino acids. This CDR3 reads CASSQDRVSTDTQYF.

The CDR3 sequence is CASRGTSGSYEQYF. This chain uses TRBV7-2 with TRBJ2-7; the TCRdb call, TRBD2, lacks DNA for checking. The germline gives CDR1 SGHTA, CDR2 FQGNSA. This CDR3 has 14 residues.

The gene calls are TRBV5-6 and TRBJ2-1; lacking DNA, the TRBD2 call made by TCRdb goes unchecked. This CDR3 has 19 amino acids. Germline assignment: CDR1 SGHDT and CDR2 YYEEEE. The CDR3 sequence: CASSLGTSGSLYSHNEQFF.

The gene calls are TRBV7-9 and TRBJ2-1. CDR3 length: 13 residues. From germline, CDR1 is SEHNR and CDR2 FQNEAQ (reference sequence). CDR3 loop: CASSLANLNEQFF.

This chain uses TRBV6-5 with TRBJ2-2. The CDR3 length is 13 residues. The germline gives CDR1 MNHEY, CDR2 SVGAGI. The CDR3 is CASSSGTSGELFF.